This TCR beta chain derives from a study of metastatic and nonmetastatic thyroid tumors (dated by TCRdb to the early 2020s). As for the study more broadly: For patients with malignant and with benign thyroid disease, the researchers compared repertoires between peripheral blood samples and tumor or nodule tissue samples.

Spanning cysteine to phenylalanine, the CDR3 consists of 14 amino acids. This entry keeps only the CDR3 DNA: 42 bases, framed from base 1. CDR1 is given as SGHDN and CDR2 as FVKESK, both from the germline V gene. V drops 1 base and J drops 8 bases, leaving 12 bases in between. None of the patients had been given any treatment before thyroid surgery. Using T-cell receptor beta sequencing, the study looked back at clinical samples from patients collected from about 2011 to 2018. Library construction relied on PCR. The sequencing machine was an Illumina HiSeq 4000. High-throughput sequencing was used to profile the TCR beta-chain CDR3 region of every patient. The published analysis was carried out like this. Drawing on CDR3 differences between clinicopathological groups, the researchers built a classifier meant to tell apart patients with distant-metastatic papillary thyroid cancer. The Shannon index was used to assess repertoire diversity, and the Morisita-Horn index was used to assess tumor-blood repertoire similarity. TCRdb redid the processing of the public reads, applying fastp at Q25 and MiXCR, and retained in-frame beta chains. These V and J calls originate from TCRdb's pipeline instead of the authors' own analysis. This sample holds 5,000 or so clones; about 19% were observed only once. Approximately 6% of the sample lies in the top ten.

Judged by its sample share, this clone qualifies as medium-sized (0.01 to 0.1%). Which antigen it targets is not known. Nothing much larger sits one base from this clone, and base qualities are not available. What the study reported, not specific to this receptor: In both blood and tumor samples, malignant tumors were reported to have significantly higher TCR beta diversity than benign nodules.

The sequencing input was adjacent normal tissue. This chain joins TRBV14 to TRBJ2-1; the D call is tentative, TRBD1 or TRBD2, as each matches 5 bases. This receptor was obtained from a female donor with papillary thyroid cancer or a benign thyroid nodule (not recorded which). Some clones in this sample may be carry-over from other donors' samples. The CDR3 here reads CASSQGTLRDEQFF. The nucleotides are TGTGCCAGCAGCCAAGGGACATTGCGGGATGAGCAGTTCTTC. With the portions outside the CDR3 filled from the reference TRBV14 and TRBJ2-1 genes, the complete variable region becomes EAGVTQFPSHSVIEKGQTVTLRCDPISGHDNLYWYRRVMGKEIKFLLHFVKESKQDESGMPNNRFLAERTGGTYSTLKVQPAELEDSGVYFCASSQGTLRDEQFFGPGTRLTVL.